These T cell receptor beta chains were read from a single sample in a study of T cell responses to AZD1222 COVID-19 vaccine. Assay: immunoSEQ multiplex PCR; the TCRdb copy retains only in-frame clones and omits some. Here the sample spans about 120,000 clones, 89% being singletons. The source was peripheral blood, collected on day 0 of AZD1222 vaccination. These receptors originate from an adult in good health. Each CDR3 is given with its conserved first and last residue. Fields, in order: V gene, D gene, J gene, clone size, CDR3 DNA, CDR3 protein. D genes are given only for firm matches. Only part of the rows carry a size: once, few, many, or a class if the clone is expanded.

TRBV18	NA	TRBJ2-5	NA	TGTGCCAGCTCACCCCGACAGGATCAAGAGACCCAGTACTTC	CASSPRQDQETQYF
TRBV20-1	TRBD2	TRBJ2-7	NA	TGCAGTGCTAGTTCGGGCGGGAGAGATTCCTACGAGCAGTACTTC	CSASSGGRDSYEQYF
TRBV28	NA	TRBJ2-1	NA	TGTGCCAGCAGCCCCCCCTGGGGGGTTAGCTCCTACAATGAGCAGTTCTTC	CASSPPWGVSSYNEQFF
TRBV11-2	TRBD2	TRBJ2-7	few	TGTGCCAGCAGCTCCATAGCGGGAGTTTACGAGCAGTACTTC	CASSSIAGVYEQYF
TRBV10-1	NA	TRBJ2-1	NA	TGCGCCAGCAGTGAGGGTGGGACTGGTTTTAATGAGCAGTTCTTC	CASSEGGTGFNEQFF
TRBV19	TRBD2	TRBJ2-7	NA	TGTGCCAGTAGTATAGAGGGACGGGAGCGGGAGTTCCCCTACGAGCAGTACTTC	CASSIEGREREFPYEQYF
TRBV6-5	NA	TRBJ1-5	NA	TGTGCCAGCAGTTACGGTCCTCCGGGGACCAATCAGCCCCAGCATTTT	CASSYGPPGTNQPQHF
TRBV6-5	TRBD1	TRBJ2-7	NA	TGTGCCAGCAGCCGGACAGGGGTTCTCTACGAGCAGTACTTC	CASSRTGVLYEQYF
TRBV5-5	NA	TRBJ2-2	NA	TGTGCCAGCAGCTTGGACGGGAGAACGACCGGGGAGCTGTTTTTT	CASSLDGRTTGELFF
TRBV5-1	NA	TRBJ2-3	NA	TGCGCCAGCAGCTTGGTCTGGGCACCCACAGATACGCAGTATTTT	CASSLVWAPTDTQYF
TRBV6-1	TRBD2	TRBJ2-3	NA	TGTGCCAGCAGTGAAGCGTGGACTAGCGGTTTCCCCAAGTATTTT	CASSEAWTSGFPKYF
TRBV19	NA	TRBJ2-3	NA	TGTGCCAGTAGTATGTCTGGGGGCGGCACAGATACGCAGTATTTT	CASSMSGGGTDTQYF
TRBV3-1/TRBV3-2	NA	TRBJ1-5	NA	TGTGCCAGCAGCCCAGGTGGTGGGCATAGCAATCAGCCCCAGCATTTT	CASSPGGGHSNQPQHF
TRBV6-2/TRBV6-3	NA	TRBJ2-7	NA	TGTGCCAGCAGCCGTCAGGGAGAGCAGTACTTC	CASSRQGEQYF
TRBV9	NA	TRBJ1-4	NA	TGTGCCAGCAGCGTAGCCGGGGGCCCCGGAGGAAAACTGTTTTTT	CASSVAGGPGGKLFF
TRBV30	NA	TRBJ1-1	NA	TGTGCCTGGAGTGGCCAGGGTAACACTGAAGCTTTCTTT	CAWSGQGNTEAFF
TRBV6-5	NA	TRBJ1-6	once	TGTGCCAGCCGAACTAATTCACCCCTCCACTTT	CASRTNSPLHF
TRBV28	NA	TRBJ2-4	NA	TGTGCCACCGATGGAGGAGCCAAAAACATTCAGTACTTC	CATDGGAKNIQYF
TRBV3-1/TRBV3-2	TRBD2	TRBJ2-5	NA	TGTGCCAGCAGCTGGACTAGCGGGAGCATAGAGACCCAGTACTTC	CASSWTSGSIETQYF
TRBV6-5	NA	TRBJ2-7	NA	TGTGCCAGCAGTTACGGGGAGGCTTACGAGCAGTACTTC	CASSYGEAYEQYF
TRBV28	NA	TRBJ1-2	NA	TGTGCCAGCAGTTTAGGACAGCTCTATGGCTACACCTTC	CASSLGQLYGYTF
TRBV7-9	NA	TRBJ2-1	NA	TGTGCCAGCAGCTTGGGCATAGGCTACAATGAGCAGTTCTTC	CASSLGIGYNEQFF
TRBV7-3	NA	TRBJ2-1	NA	TGTGCCAGCAGCGGGGACGGGAATGAGCAGTTCTTC	CASSGDGNEQFF
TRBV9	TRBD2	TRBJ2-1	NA	TGTGCCAGCAGCGGACAACCTACTAGCGGTAGCGACAATGAGCAGTTCTTC	CASSGQPTSGSDNEQFF
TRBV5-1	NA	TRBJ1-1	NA	TGCGCCAGCGCGACAGGCGCTATGAACACTGAAGCTTTCTTT	CASATGAMNTEAFF
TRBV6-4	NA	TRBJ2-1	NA	TGTGCCAGCAGTGACTCTTATGACCCTGGGAATGAGCAGTTCTTC	CASSDSYDPGNEQFF
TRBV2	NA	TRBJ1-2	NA	TGTGCCAGCAGTGAACAGGAGAACTATGGCTACACCTTC	CASSEQENYGYTF
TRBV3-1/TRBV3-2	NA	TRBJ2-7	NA	TGTGCCAGCAGCCAAAATTTTAGAGGCGGCGAGCAGTACTTC	CASSQNFRGGEQYF
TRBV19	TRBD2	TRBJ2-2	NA	TGTGCCTCAAAAATGCTAGCGGGAAGCACCGGGGAGCTGTTTTTT	CASKMLAGSTGELFF
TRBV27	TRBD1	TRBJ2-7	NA	TGTGCCAGCAGTTTAGGGGACAGGGGATACGAGCAGTACTTC	CASSLGDRGYEQYF
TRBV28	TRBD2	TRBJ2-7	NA	TGTGCCAGCAGTTTATCTAGCGGAGCCACCTACGAGCAGTACTTC	CASSLSSGATYEQYF
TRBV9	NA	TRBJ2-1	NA	TGTGCCAGCAGCGTTGGGACTTACTCCTACAATGAGCAGTTCTTC	CASSVGTYSYNEQFF
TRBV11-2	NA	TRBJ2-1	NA	TGTGCCAGCAGCGCATTAGCCCAACCAACCTCCTACAATGAGCAGTTCTTC	CASSALAQPTSYNEQFF
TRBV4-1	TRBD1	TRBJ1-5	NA	TGCGCCAGCAGCCAAGATGAGGGACAGGGGAATCAGCCCCAGCATTTT	CASSQDEGQGNQPQHF